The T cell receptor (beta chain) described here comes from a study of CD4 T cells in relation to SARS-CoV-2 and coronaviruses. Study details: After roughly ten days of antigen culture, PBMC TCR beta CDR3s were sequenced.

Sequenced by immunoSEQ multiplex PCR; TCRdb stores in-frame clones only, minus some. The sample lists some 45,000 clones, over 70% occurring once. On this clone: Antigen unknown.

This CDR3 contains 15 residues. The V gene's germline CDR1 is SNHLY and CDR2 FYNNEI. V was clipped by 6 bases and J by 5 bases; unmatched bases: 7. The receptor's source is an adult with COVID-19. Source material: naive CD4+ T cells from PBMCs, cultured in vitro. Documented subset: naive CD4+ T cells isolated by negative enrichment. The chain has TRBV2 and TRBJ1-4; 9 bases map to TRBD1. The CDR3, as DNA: TGTGCCAGCAGGGAGGAGGGACAGGGAAATGAAAAACTGTTTTTT. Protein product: CASREEGQGNEKLFF.